One and the same sample provided the 25 T cell receptor beta chains below, sequenced in a study of T cells in Graves' hyperthyroidism and ophthalmopathy. RNA transcripts were the template for amplifying TCR beta CDR3 regions. During a first-round RT-PCR of the TCR CDR3, the HTBI primer set was used. Using its own MiXCR run on the multiplex PCR reads, TCRdb lists one record per CDR3 protein. Altogether around 660,000 distinct CDR3 sequences are present, roughly 46% being singletons, with the ten largest covering under 8.5%. The sequenced sample consisted of peripheral blood or thyroid tissue (not recorded which). The receptors come from an adult man with Graves' disease, either hyperthyroidism or ophthalmopathy (not recorded which).

Here the CDR3 reads CASASEYEQYF. In nucleotides, the CDR3 is TGTGCCAGCGCTAGCGAATACGAGCAGTACTTC. The rearrangement uses TRBV11-1 and TRBJ2-7, with TRBD2 as a possible D gene (6 bases). The CDR3 sequence is 11 residues long. The germline V and J ends were trimmed by 8 bases and 4 bases, with 9 bases remaining between them. From germline, CDR1 is SGHAT and CDR2 FQDESV (reference sequence).

This clonotype was counted many times. The chain combines TRBV20-1 with TRBJ2-5; TRBD2 is a possible D gene (5 bases). Trimming cost V 6 bases and J 5 bases, with 10 bases left between them. The CDR3 contains 11 residues. Germline assignment: CDR1 DFQATT and CDR2 SNEGSKA (reference sequence). DNA of the CDR3: TGCAGTGCCTCTCCGGGGGAGACCCAGTACTTC. Protein product: CSASPGETQYF.

This clonotype has ten or more counts. This chain connects TRBV15 to TRBJ1-5, with a possible D match to TRBD1 (5 bases). Trimming left V 2 bases short and J 0 bases short, with 8 bases between. The CDR3 loop spans 15 amino acids. Germline CDR1 LNHNV, CDR2 YYDKDF (reference sequence). CDR3 sequence (DNA): TGTGCCACCAGCAGACGGGACGGTAGCAATCAGCCCCAGCATTTT. Residues: CATSRRDGSNQPQHF.

Here the CDR3 reads CASSFLLSGQNTEAFF. The CDR3 bases are TGCGCCAGCAGCTTCTTACTTTCGGGACAGAACACTGAAGCTTTCTTT. The chain has TRBV5-1 and TRBJ1-1; TRBD1 is a possible D gene (6 bases). CDR1 SGHRS and CDR2 YFSETQ come from the germline V gene. This CDR3 region has 16 residues. Trimming left V 2 bases short and J 1 base short, with 15 bases between.

J is TRBJ1-1 and V is TRBV4-1; D perhaps matches TRBD1 (6 bases). V was cut by 4 bases and J by 4 bases, with 10 bases left in between. Germline V gene lookup returns CDR1 MGHRA and CDR2 YSYEKL. The CDR3 consists of 13 residues. CDR3 DNA: TGCGCCAGCAGCCGAGGACAGAGCACTGAAGCTTTCTTT. It codes for CASSRGQSTEAFF.

The gene calls are TRBV6-5 and TRBJ2-5, with TRBD2 matching 8 bases. Looked up from germline, CDR1 is MNHEY and CDR2 is SVGAGI. The CDR3 has 16 residues. The trim removed 0 bases at V and 9 bases at J, leaving 12 bases unmatched. The CDR3 DNA follows: TGTGCCAGCAGTTACTCGTTGGCGGGAGGAAGTTCGCCCCAGTACTTC. Its translation is CASSYSLAGGSSPQYF.

The rearrangement joins TRBV19 to TRBJ1-6; D unclear. CDR3 length: 17 residues. CDR1 is LNHDA and CDR2 is SQIVND in the germline V gene (reference sequence). V was shortened by 3 bases and J by 4 bases, with 16 bases between the two germline ends. CDR3 loop: CASSIDGLAQYNSPLHF. The CDR3 coding sequence is TGTGCCAGTAGTATTGACGGCCTGGCACAGTATAATTCACCCCTCCACTTT.

Of note for this clonotype: The junction differs from germline at one of its ends, possibly a read error. The chain combines TRBV9 with TRBJ1-1; 7 bases map to TRBD1. The CDR3 runs to 15 residues. The V gene's germline CDR1 is SGDLS and CDR2 YYNGEE. The CDR3 is CASSATTGAHPEAFF. The CDR3 coding sequence is TGCGCCAGCAGCGCTACTACAGGGGCCCATCCTGAAGCTTTCTTT.

The chain uses TRBV11-2 and TRBJ1-2; 8 bases are shared with TRBD1. The germline V gene encodes CDR1 SGHAT and CDR2 FQNNGV. Trimming took 4 bases from V and 6 from J; bases not matched to a gene: 10. CDR3 length equals 15 residues. The DNA of the CDR3 is TGTGCCAGCAGCTCCGTGCGGGGGACAGGCCATGGCTACACCTTC. It translates to CASSSVRGTGHGYTF.

This clonotype was seen a handful of times. The J gene is TRBJ2-5, the V gene TRBV20-1, with TRBD1 identical over 8 bases. V shed 6 bases, J shed 4 bases, and the junction held 10 bases outside the gene matches. The CDR3 has 14 amino acids. CDR1 is DFQATT and CDR2 is SNEGSKA in the germline V gene (reference sequence). CDR3 sequence (DNA): TGCAGTGCCGCCCAGGGGGCAATTGGAGAGACCCAGTACTTC. Protein product: CSAAQGAIGETQYF.

V and J are TRBV19 and TRBJ1-2, with D perhaps TRBD1 (5 bases). Looked up from germline, CDR1 is LNHDA and CDR2 is SQIVND (reference sequence). The CDR3 extends over 13 amino acids. The V end lost 7 bases, the J end lost 4 bases, and 13 bases lay between the germline ends. CDR3 sequence (DNA): TGTGCCAGTATGGGGGGGGTCCGCTATGGCTACACCTTC. It yields the protein CASMGGVRYGYTF.

This clonotype was counted many times. The chain combines TRBV10-3 with TRBJ1-2; D gene unclear. Germline lookup yields CDR1 ENHRY and CDR2 SYGVKD. The CDR3 is 15 residues long. The V and J ends lost 10 bases and 0 bases respectively, with 18 bases between them. CDR3 sequence (DNA): TGTGCCACCCGCCGGGCGGAAGGCCCTAACTATGGCTACACCTTC. It codes for CATRRAEGPNYGYTF.

This clonotype was counted between two and nine times. The chain couples TRBV12-3 or TRBV12-4 to TRBJ1-5; D is unclear. Deletions cut 4 bases from V and 2 bases from J, with 15 bases between. The CDR3 loop spans 16 amino acids. This chain's CDR3 is CASSSGRPLGNQPQHF. For the CDR3, the DNA is TGTGCCAGCAGTTCTGGACGCCCCCTCGGCAATCAGCCCCAGCATTTT.

The V gene is TRBV27, the J gene TRBJ1-5; D uncertain. Germline V lookup: CDR1 MNHEY, CDR2 SMNVEV (reference sequence). V lost 5 bases and J 3 bases, leaving 20 bases between the germline ends. CDR3 length: 17 amino acids. CDR3 sequence: CASSRGSLAGYNQPQHF. Written as DNA, the CDR3 is TGTGCCAGCAGTCGCGGGAGCCTGGCGGGCTACAATCAGCCCCAGCATTTT.

This clonotype was observed a few times. The chain carries TRBV7-9 and TRBJ1-1; maybe TRBD1 (6 bases). Germline-derived CDR1 and CDR2 are SEHNR and FQNEAQ (reference sequence). CDR3 length: 15 amino acids. The V end lost 4 bases, the J end lost 1 base, and 13 bases lay between the germline ends. CDR3: CASSWGDRTNTEAFF. The CDR3 DNA sequence: TGTGCCAGCAGCTGGGGAGACAGGACGAACACTGAAGCTTTCTTT.

This clonotype was detected many times. The chain uses TRBV7-8 and TRBJ2-7; D gene ambiguous. The CDR3 runs 13 residues. Germline loops: CDR1 SGHVS, CDR2 FQNEAQ. The V gene lost 5 bases and the J gene lost 6 bases, with 14 bases spanning the gap. CDR3 sequence: CASSTQGRSEQYF. For the CDR3, the DNA is TGTGCCAGCAGCACCCAAGGCCGAAGCGAGCAGTACTTC.

The V call is TRBV2, the J call TRBJ2-7; the match to TRBD1 covers 9 bases. J gave up 2 bases and V 7 bases, and 6 bases lay outside the gene matches. In germline, CDR1 is SNHLY, CDR2 FYNNEI. CDR3 size: 14 residues. The CDR3 DNA reads TGTGCCAGCACGACAGGGGGGCGACCCTACGAGCAGTACTTC. Translation: CASTTGGRPYEQYF. The variable domain in full, completed from reference TRBV2 and TRBJ2-7, reads EPEVTQTPSHQVTQMGQEVILRCVPISNHLYFYWYRQILGQKVEFLVSFYNNEISEKSEIFDDQFSVERPDGSNFTLKIRSTKLEDSAMYFCASTTGGRPYEQYFGPGTRLTVT.

This clonotype has a count of ten or more. The chain carries TRBV9 and TRBJ2-7; the match to TRBD2 covers 11 bases. Germline V gives CDR1 SGDLS, CDR2 YYNGEE. The CDR3 is made up of 15 amino acids. The ends lost 0 bases at V and 4 bases at J; junction bases unmatched: 3. This chain's CDR3 is CASSVGTSGRYEQYF. The CDR3 DNA sequence: TGTGCCAGCAGCGTAGGGACTAGCGGGCGTTACGAGCAGTACTTC.

This clonotype was seen only a few times. The chain couples TRBV10-3 to TRBJ1-5, with 10 nucleotides matching TRBD1. The V gene's germline CDR1 is ENHRY and CDR2 SYGVKD. J lost 7 bases, V lost 10 bases, and 7 bases had no gene match. The CDR3 is 13 amino acids. The CDR3 protein is CASVGQGEQPQHF. CDR3 nucleotide sequence: TGTGCCAGCGTCGGACAGGGGGAACAGCCCCAGCATTTT.

The chain recombines TRBV20-1 with TRBJ2-5, with D possibly being TRBD2 (6 bases). Trimming stripped 7 bases from V and 4 bases from J, with 13 bases between. Germline CDR1 is DFQATT and CDR2 is SNEGSKA (reference sequence). The CDR3 consists of 12 residues. The CDR3 is CSVGGKGETQYF. CDR3 DNA sequence: TGCAGTGTCGGGGGAAAAGGAGAGACCCAGTACTTC.

V and J are TRBV10-3 and TRBJ1-1; no clear D gene. Germline V gene data show CDR1 as ENHRY and CDR2 as SYGVKD. CDR3 size: 13 residues. With 4 bases removed from V and 4 bases from J, the gap between germline ends came to 10 bases. For the CDR3, the DNA is TGTGCCATCAGTGGTGTAGAGACCACTGAAGCTTTCTTT. Its protein is CAISGVETTEAFF.

This rearrangement joins TRBV29-1 to TRBJ1-4; D perhaps matches TRBD1 (5 bases). From germline, CDR1 is SQVTM and CDR2 ANQGSEA. The CDR3 spans 10 residues. V shed 8 bases and J shed 5 bases, with 6 bases lying between them. DNA for the CDR3: TGCAGCAACAGGAATGAAAAACTGTTTTTT. Translating it yields CSNRNEKLFF.

This clonotype has a handful of counts. The chain is built from TRBV20-1 and TRBJ1-5; tentative D call: TRBD1 (5 bases). CDR1 is DFQATT and CDR2 is SNEGSKA in the germline V gene (reference sequence). Trimming shortened V by 0 bases and J by 10 bases, and 10 bases separated the two germline ends. The CDR3 runs 12 residues. The CDR3 reads CSARDMGEPQHF. DNA of the CDR3: TGCAGTGCTAGAGATATGGGGGAACCCCAGCATTTT.

The chain has TRBV5-8 and TRBJ1-2; tentatively, D is TRBD1 (5 bases). The CDR3 is 14 amino acids. V lost 0 bases and J lost 4, with 10 bases in between. Germline V gene lookup returns CDR1 SGHTS and CDR2 YDEGEE. Here the CDR3 reads CASSLETAFYGYTF. CDR3 coding DNA: TGTGCCAGCAGCTTGGAGACAGCCTTCTATGGCTACACCTTC.

This clonotype has only a few counts. No conserved phenylalanine or tryptophan ends this CDR3, so it is likely a read error. The chain couples TRBV7-9 to TRBJ2-7, with D uncertain. The assigned J gene may be wrong: the sequence end matches TRBJ2-1 better. The CDR3 runs 8 residues. Germline lookup yields CDR1 SEHNR and CDR2 FQNEAQ (reference sequence). CDR3: CASSLQFR. The DNA for the CDR3 is TGTGCCAGCAGCTTACAGTTCAGG.